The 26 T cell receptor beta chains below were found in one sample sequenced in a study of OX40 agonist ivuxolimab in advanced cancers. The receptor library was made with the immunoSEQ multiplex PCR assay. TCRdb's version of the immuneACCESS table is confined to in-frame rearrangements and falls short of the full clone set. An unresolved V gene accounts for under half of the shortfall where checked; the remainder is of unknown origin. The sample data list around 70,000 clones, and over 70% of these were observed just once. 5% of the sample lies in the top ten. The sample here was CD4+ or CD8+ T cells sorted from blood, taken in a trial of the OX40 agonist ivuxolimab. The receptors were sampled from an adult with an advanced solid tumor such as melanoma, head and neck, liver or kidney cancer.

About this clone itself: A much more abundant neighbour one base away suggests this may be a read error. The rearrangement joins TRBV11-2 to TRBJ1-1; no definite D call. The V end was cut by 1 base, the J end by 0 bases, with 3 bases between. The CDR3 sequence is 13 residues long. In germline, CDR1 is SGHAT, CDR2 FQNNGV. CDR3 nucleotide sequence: TGTGCCAGCAGCTTAGGACTGAACACTGAAGCTTTCTTT. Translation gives CASSLGLNTEAFF.

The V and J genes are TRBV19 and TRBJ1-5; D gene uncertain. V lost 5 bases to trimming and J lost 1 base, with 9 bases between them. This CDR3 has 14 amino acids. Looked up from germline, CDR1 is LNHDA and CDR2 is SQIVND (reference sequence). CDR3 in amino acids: CASSFPPSNQPQHF. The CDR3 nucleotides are TGTGCCAGTAGTTTCCCCCCGAGCAATCAGCCCCAGCATTTT.

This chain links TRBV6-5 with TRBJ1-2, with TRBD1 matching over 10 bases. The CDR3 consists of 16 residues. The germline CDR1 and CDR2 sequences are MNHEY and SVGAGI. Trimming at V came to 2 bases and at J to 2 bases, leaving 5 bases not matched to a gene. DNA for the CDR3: TGTGCCAGCAGTTACCCTAGACAGGGGGCCAACTATGGCTACACCTTC. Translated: CASSYPRQGANYGYTF.

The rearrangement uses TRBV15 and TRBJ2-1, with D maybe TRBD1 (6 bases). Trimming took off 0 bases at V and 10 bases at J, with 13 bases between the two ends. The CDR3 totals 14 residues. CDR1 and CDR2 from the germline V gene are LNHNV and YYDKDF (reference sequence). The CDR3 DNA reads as TGTGCCACCAGCAGAGATTCCCCCGGGACAGAGCAGTTCTTC. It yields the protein CATSRDSPGTEQFF.

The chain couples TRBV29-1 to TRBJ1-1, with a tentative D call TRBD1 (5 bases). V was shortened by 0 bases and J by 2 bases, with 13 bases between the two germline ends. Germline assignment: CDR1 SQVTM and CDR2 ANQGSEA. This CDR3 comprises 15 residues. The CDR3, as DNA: TGCAGCGTTGAAGATTTTCCAGGGAGTAACACTGAAGCTTTCTTT. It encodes CSVEDFPGSNTEAFF.

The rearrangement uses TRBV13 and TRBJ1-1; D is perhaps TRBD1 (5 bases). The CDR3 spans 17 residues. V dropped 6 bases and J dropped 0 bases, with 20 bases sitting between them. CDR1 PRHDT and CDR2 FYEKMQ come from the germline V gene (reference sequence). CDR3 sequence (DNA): TGTGCCAGCAGTTCACTCACTAGACAGAGGATGAACACTGAAGCTTTCTTT. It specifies CASSSLTRQRMNTEAFF.

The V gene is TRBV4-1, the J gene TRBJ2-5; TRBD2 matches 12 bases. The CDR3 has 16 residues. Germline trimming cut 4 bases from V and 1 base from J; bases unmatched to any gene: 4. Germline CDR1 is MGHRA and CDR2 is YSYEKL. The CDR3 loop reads CASSPRLAGAQETQYF. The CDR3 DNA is TGCGCCAGCAGCCCCAGACTAGCGGGGGCCCAAGAGACCCAGTACTTC.

CDR3 in amino acids: CASSPYKTADTQYF. As DNA, the CDR3 is TGTGCCAGCTCACCCTATAAGACCGCAGATACGCAGTATTTT. This chain joins TRBV18 and TRBJ2-3; D is unclear. Trimming took off 3 bases at V and 4 bases at J, with 11 bases between the two ends. This CDR3 region has 14 residues. In germline, CDR1 is KGHSH, CDR2 LQKENI.

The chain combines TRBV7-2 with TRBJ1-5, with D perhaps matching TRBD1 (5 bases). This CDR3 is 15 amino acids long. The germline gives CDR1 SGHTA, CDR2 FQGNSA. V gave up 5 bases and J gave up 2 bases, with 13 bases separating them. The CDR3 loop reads CASSQQGFRNQPQHF. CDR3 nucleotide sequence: TGTGCCAGCAGCCAGCAGGGCTTCCGCAATCAGCCCCAGCATTTT.

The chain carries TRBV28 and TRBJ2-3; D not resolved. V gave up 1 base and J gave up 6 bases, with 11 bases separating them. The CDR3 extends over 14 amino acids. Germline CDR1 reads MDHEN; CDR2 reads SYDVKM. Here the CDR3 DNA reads TGTGCCAGCAGTTTATCATCTCAAAGGGATACGCAGTATTTT. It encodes CASSLSSQRDTQYF.

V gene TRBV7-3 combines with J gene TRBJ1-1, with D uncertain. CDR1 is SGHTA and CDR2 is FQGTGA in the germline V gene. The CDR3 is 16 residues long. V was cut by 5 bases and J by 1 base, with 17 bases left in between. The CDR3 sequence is CASSSGSGMPNTEAFF. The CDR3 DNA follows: TGTGCCAGCAGCAGTGGCTCCGGAATGCCGAACACTGAAGCTTTCTTT.

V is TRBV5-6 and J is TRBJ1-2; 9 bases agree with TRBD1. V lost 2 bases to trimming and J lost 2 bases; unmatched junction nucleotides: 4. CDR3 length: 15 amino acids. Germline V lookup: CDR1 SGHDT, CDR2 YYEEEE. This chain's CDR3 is CASSFRDRVNYGYTF. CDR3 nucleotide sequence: TGTGCCAGCAGCTTCCGGGACAGGGTGAACTATGGCTACACCTTC.

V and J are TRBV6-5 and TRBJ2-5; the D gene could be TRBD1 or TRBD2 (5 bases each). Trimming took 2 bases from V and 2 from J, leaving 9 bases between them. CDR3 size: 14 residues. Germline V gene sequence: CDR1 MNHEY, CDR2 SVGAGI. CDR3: CASSYGGRQETQYF. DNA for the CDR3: TGTGCCAGCAGTTACGGGGGACGTCAAGAGACCCAGTACTTC.

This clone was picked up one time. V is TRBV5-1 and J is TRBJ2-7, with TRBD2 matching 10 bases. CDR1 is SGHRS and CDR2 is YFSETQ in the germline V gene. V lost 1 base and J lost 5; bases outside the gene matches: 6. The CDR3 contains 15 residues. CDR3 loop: CASSLWLAGEDEQYF. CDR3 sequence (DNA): TGCGCCAGCAGCTTGTGGCTAGCGGGAGAAGACGAGCAGTACTTC.

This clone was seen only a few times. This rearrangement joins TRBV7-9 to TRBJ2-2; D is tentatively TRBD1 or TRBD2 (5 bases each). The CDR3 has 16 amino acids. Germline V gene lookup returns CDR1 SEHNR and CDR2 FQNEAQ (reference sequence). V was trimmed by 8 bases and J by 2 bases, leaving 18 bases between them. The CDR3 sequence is CASAPPDSGNTGELFF. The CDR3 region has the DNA TGTGCCAGCGCGCCCCCCGACAGCGGAAACACCGGGGAGCTGTTTTTT. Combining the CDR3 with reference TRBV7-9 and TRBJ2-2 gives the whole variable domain DTGVSQNPRHKITKRGQNVTFRCDPISEHNRLYWYRQTLGQGPEFLTYFQNEAQLEKSRLLSDRFSAERPKGSFSTLEIQRTEQGDSAMYLCASAPPDSGNTGELFFGEGSRLTVL.

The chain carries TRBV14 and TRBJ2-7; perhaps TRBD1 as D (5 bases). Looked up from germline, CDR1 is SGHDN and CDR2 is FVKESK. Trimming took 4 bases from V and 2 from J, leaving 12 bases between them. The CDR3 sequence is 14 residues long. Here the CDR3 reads CASSRRTRPYEQYF. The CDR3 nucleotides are TGTGCCAGCAGCCGACGGACACGTCCCTACGAGCAGTACTTC.

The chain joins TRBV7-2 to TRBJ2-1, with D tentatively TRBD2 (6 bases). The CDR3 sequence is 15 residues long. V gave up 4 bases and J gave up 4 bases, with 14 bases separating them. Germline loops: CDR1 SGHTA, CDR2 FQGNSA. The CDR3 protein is CASSSVARDYNEQFF. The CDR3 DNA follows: TGTGCCAGCAGCTCTGTCGCGCGGGATTACAATGAGCAGTTCTTC.

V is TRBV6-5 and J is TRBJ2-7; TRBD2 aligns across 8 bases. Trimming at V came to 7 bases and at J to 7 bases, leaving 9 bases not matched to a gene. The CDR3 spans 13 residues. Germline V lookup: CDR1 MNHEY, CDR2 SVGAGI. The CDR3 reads CASTTPGGDEQYF. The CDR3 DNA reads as TGTGCCAGCACCACCCCCGGGGGGGATGAGCAGTACTTC.

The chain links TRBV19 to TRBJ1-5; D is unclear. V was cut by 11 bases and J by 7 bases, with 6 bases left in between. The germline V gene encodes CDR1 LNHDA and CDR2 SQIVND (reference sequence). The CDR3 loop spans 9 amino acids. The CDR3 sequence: CAVGQPQHF. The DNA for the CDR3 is TGTGCCGTAGGCCAGCCCCAGCATTTT.

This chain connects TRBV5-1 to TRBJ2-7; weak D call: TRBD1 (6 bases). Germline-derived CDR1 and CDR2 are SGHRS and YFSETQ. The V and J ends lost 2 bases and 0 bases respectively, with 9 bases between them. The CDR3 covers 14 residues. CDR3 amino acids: CASSFQGSSYEQYF. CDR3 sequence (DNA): TGCGCCAGCAGCTTTCAGGGGAGCTCCTACGAGCAGTACTTC.

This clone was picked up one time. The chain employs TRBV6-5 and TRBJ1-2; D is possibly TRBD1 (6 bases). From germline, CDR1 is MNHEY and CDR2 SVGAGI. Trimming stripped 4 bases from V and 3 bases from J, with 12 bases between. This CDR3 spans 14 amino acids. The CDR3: CASSSKQGYYGYTF. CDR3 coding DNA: TGTGCCAGCAGTTCAAAACAGGGCTACTATGGCTACACCTTC.

Written as DNA, the CDR3 is TGCGCCAGCAGCGTAGACAGGGGGTCGACAGATACGCAGTATTTT. This gives the protein CASSVDRGSTDTQYF. The gene calls are TRBV5-1 and TRBJ2-3; 9 nucleotides match TRBD1. Trimming took 4 bases from V and 3 from J; bases not matched to a gene: 6. The CDR3 has 15 amino acids. Germline values: CDR1 SGHRS, CDR2 YFSETQ.

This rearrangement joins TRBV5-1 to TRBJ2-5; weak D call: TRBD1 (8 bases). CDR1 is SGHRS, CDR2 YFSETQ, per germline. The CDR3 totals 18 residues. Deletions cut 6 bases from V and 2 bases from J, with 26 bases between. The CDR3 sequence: CASIKDPFGQGGQETQYF. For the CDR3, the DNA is TGCGCCAGCATAAAGGACCCCTTCGGACAGGGAGGGCAAGAGACCCAGTACTTC.

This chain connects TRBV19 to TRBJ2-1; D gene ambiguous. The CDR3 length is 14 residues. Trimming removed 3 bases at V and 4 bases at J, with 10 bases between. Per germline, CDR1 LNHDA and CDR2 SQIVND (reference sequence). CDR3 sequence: CASSISDIYNEQFF. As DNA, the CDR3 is TGTGCCAGTAGTATCTCCGACATTTACAATGAGCAGTTCTTC.

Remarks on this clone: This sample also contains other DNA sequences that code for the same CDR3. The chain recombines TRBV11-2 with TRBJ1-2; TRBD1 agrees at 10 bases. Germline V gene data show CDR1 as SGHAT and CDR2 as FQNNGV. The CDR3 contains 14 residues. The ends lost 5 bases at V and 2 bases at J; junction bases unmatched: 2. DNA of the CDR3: TGTGCCAGCAGCCCGGGACAGGGGAACTATGGCTACACCTTC. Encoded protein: CASSPGQGNYGYTF.

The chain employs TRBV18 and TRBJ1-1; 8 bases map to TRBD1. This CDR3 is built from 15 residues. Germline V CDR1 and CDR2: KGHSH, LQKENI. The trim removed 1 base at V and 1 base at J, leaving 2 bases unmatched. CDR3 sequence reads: CASSPRGTGNTEAFF. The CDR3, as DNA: TGTGCCAGCTCACCACGCGGGACAGGGAACACTGAAGCTTTCTTT.